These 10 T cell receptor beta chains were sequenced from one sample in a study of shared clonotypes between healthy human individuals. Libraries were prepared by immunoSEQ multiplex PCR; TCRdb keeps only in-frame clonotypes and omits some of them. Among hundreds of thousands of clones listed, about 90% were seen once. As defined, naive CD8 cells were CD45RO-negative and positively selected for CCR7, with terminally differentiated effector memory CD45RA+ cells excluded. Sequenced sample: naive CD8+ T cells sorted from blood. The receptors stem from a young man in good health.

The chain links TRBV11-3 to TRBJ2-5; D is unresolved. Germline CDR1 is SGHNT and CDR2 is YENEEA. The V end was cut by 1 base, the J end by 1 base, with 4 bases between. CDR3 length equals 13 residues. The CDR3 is CASSLGTQETQYF. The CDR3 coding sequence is TGTGCCAGCAGCTTAGGAACCCAAGAGACCCAGTACTTC.

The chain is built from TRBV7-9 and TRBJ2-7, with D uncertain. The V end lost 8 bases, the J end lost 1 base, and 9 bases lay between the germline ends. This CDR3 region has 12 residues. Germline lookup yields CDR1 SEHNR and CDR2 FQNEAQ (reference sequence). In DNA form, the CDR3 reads TGTGCCAGCGCTACCGAATCCTACGAGCAGTACTTC. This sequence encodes CASATESYEQYF.

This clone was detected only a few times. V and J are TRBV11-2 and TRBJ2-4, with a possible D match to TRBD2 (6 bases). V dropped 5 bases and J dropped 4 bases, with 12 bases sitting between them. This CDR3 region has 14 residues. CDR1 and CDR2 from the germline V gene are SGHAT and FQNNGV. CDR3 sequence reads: CASSGWEDKNIQYF. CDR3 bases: TGTGCCAGCAGCGGCTGGGAGGATAAAAACATTCAGTACTTC. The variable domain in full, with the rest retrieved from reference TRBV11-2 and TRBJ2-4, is EAGVAQSPRYKIIEKRQSVAFWCNPISGHATLYWYQQILGQGPKLLIQFQNNGVVDDSQLPKDRFSAERLKGVDSTLKIQPAKLEDSAVYLCASSGWEDKNIQYFGAGTRLSVL.

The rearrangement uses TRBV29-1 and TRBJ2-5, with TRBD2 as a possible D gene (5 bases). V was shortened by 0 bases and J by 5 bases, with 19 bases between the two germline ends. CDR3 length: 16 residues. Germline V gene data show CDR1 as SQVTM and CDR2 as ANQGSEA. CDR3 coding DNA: TGCAGCGTTGAAGATTGGGTGGGAGAGAGATGGGAGACCCAGTACTTC. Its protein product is CSVEDWVGERWETQYF.

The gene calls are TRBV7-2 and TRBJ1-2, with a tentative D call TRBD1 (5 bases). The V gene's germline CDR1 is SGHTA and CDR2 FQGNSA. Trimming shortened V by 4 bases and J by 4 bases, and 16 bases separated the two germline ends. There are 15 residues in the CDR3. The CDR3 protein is CASSSTAQIGYGYTF. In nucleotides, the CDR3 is TGTGCCAGCAGCTCGACAGCTCAAATTGGCTATGGCTACACCTTC.

The CDR3 protein is CASSLIAGGPNEQFF. CDR3 in DNA: TGTGCCAGCAGCTTAATAGCGGGAGGGCCTAATGAGCAGTTCTTC. The chain recombines TRBV7-2 with TRBJ2-1; TRBD2 matches at 11 bases. J lost 7 bases, V lost 2 bases, and 4 bases had no gene match. From germline, CDR1 is SGHTA and CDR2 FQGNSA. CDR3 length equals 15 residues.

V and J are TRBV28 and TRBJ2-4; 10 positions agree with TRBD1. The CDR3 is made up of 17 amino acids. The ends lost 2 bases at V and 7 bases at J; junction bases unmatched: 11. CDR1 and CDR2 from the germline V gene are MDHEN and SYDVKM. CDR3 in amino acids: CASSLDLEGQGSNIQYF. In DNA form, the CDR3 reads TGTGCCAGCAGTTTAGACCTAGAGGGACAGGGGTCCAACATTCAGTACTTC.

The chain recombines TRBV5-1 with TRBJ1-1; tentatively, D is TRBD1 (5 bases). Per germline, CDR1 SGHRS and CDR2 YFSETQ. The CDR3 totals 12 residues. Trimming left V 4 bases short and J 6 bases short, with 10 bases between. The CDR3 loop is CASSPGLPEAFF. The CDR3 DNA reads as TGCGCCAGCAGCCCGGGACTCCCTGAAGCTTTCTTT.

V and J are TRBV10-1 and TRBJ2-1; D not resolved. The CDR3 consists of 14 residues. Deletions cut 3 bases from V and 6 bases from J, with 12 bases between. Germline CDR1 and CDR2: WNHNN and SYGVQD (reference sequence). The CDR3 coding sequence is TGCGCCAGCAGTGATCGGAGCCACCTCAATGAGCAGTTCTTC. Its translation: CASSDRSHLNEQFF.

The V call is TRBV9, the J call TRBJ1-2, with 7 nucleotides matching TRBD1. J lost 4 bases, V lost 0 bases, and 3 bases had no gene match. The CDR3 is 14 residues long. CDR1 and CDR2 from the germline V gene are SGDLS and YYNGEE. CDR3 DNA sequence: TGTGCCAGCAGCGTAGAGGGGGCCAGCTATGGCTACACCTTC. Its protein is CASSVEGASYGYTF.